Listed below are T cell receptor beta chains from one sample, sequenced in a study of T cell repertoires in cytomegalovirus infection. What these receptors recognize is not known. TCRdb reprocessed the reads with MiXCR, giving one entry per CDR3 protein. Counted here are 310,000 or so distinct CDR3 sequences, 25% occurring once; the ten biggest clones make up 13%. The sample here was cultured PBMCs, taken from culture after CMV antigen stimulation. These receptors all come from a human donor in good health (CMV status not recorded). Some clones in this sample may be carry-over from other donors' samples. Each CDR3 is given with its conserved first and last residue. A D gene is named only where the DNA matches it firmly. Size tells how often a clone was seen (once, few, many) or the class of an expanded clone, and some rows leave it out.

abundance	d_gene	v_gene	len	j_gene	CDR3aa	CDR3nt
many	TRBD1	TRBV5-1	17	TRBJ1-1	CASSLWGQGSLNTEAFF	TGCGCCAGCAGCTTATGGGGACAGGGGTCGCTGAACACTGAAGCTTTCTTT
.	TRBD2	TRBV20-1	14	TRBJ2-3	CSAPWGGGTDTQYF	TGCAGTGCCCCGTGGGGGGGGGGGACAGATACGCAGTATTTT
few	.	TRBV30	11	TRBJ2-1	CAWNRRNEQFF	TGTGCCTGGAACCGTCGGAATGAGCAGTTCTTC
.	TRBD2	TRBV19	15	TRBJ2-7	CASTRTSGTTYEQYF	TGTGCCAGTACCCGGACTAGCGGGACTACTTACGAGCAGTACTTC
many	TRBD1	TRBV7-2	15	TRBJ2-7	CASSPMVQGASEQYF	TGTGCCAGCAGCCCCATGGTACAGGGGGCTTCCGAGCAGTACTTC
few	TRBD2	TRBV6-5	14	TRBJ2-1	CASSHYSGLNEQFF	TGTGCCAGCAGTCATTATAGCGGGTTGAATGAGCAGTTCTTC
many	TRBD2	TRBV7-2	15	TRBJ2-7	CASSRGGGRFYEQYF	TGTGCCAGCAGCCGGGGGGGCGGGAGGTTCTACGAGCAGTACTTC
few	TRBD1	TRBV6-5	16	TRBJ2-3	CASSYFLGTGTDTQYF	TGTGCCAGCAGTTACTTTTTGGGGACAGGAACAGATACGCAGTATTTT
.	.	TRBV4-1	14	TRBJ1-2	CASSGTISGYGYTF	TGCGCCAGCAGCGGGACAATTTCGGGCTATGGCTACACCTTC
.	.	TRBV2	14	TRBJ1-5	CASRLTGSNQPQHF	TGTGCCAGCAGACTGACAGGTAGCAATCAGCCCCAGCATTTT
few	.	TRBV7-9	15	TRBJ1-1	CASSSPGVRNTEAFF	TGTGCCAGCAGCTCCCCCGGGGTCAGGAACACTGAAGCTTTCTTT
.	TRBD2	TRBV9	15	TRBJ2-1	CASSVGTSGRNEQFF	TGTGCCAGCAGCGTAGGAACTAGCGGGAGGAATGAGCAGTTCTTC
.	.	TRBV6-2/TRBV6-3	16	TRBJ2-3	CASSEELRSGTDTQYF	TGTGCCAGCAGTGAAGAACTGAGAAGCGGCACAGATACGCAGTATTTT
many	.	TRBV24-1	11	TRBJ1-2	CATSVPYGYTF	TGTGCCACCAGCGTGCCTTATGGCTACACCTTC
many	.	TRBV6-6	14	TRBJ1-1	CASSYDPGGPEAFF	TGTGCCAGCAGTTACGACCCGGGTGGACCTGAAGCTTTCTTT
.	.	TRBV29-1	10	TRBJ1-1	CSAGRTEAFF	TGCAGCGCCGGTAGAACTGAAGCTTTCTTT
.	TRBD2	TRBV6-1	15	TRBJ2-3	CASSETSGSVDTQYF	TGTGCCAGCAGTGAAACTAGCGGGAGTGTAGATACGCAGTATTTT
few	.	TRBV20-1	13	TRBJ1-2	CSARDNQGDGYTF	TGCAGTGCTAGAGATAACCAGGGCGATGGCTACACCTTC
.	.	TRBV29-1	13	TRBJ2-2	CSVDRENTGELFF	TGCAGCGTTGACAGGGAGAACACCGGGGAGCTGTTTTTT
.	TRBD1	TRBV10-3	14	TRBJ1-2	CAISTDRGAYGYTF	TGTGCCATCAGTACGGACAGGGGTGCCTATGGCTACACCTTC
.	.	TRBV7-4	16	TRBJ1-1	CASSALPGLLNTEAFF	TGTGCCAGCAGCGCCCTTCCCGGGCTACTTAACACTGAAGCTTTCTTT
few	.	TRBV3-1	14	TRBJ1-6	CASSQEGRNSPLHF	TGTGCCAGCAGCCAAGAAGGACGTAATTCACCCCTCCACTTT
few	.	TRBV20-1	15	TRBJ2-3	CSARLGFGLTDTQYF	TGCAGTGCCCGCCTTGGGTTCGGGCTCACAGATACGCAGTATTTT
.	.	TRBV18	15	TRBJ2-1	CASSLGLPTYNEQFF	TGTGCCAGCTCACTAGGACTACCTACCTACAATGAGCAGTTCTTC
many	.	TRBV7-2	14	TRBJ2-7	CASSFGVNSYEQYF	TGTGCCAGCAGCTTCGGCGTAAACTCCTACGAGCAGTACTTC
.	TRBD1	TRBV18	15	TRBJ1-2	CASSPPGQKDYGYTF	TGTGCCAGCTCACCGCCGGGACAGAAAGACTATGGCTACACCTTC
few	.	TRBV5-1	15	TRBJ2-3	CASSLAVSGRDTQYF	TGCGCCAGCAGCTTGGCTGTATCCGGCAGGGATACGCAGTATTTT
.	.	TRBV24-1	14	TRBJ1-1	CATSVGGPSTEAFF	TGTGCCACCAGTGTTGGGGGGCCAAGCACTGAAGCTTTCTTT
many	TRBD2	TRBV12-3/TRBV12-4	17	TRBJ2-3	CASNPGLAGGKTDTQYF	TGTGCCAGCAACCCCGGACTAGCGGGAGGCAAAACAGATACGCAGTATTTT
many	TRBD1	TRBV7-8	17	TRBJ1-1	CASAKGSRQGRITEAFF	TGTGCCAGCGCTAAGGGGTCCCGACAGGGTCGAATAACTGAAGCTTTCTTT
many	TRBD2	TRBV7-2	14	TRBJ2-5	CASSSERESVTQYF	TGTGCCAGCAGCTCGGAGCGGGAGTCGGTCACCCAGTACTTC